This TCR beta chain was identified during a study of T cell responses to AZD1222 COVID-19 vaccine. Notes on the study in general: Donors were mostly white British, more females; clonal diversity possibly underestimated. Regions 160-218 and 743-854 dominated among vaccine-associated CD4 TCRs spanning spike.

Libraries were prepared by immunoSEQ multiplex PCR; TCRdb keeps only in-frame clonotypes and omits some of them. The sample lists about 100,000 clones; roughly 90% were seen once. On this clone: Antigen: not known.

Unmatched junction bases numbered 11, after V lost 5 bases and J lost 1 base. The CDR3 runs to 19 residues. Germline V gene sequence: CDR1 MNHEY, CDR2 SMNVEV (reference sequence). V usage is TRBV27 and J usage is TRBJ2-5; TRBD2 aligns across 15 bases. The source is an adult in good health. The sequenced sample was peripheral blood, obtained on day 0 of AZD1222 vaccination. The DNA for the CDR3 is TGTGCCAGCAGTCTCACTCAGGGACTAGCGGGAGGATCCCAAGAGACCCAGTACTTC. Protein: CASSLTQGLAGGSQETQYF.